This TCR beta chain was identified in a study of control samples from healthy donors and cancer patients. Only in-frame clones appear in the TCRdb table, and some are missing; sequencing was by immunoSEQ multiplex PCR. In the table there are over 150,000 clones, around nine tenths of which are singletons. Germline CDR1 reads MNHEY; CDR2 reads SMNVEV (reference sequence). This CDR3 comprises 16 residues. V lost 5 bases, J lost 4 bases, and 17 bases lay in between. Sequencing was carried out using blood. This sequence originates from a man aged 25-40 years in good health. The V call is TRBV27, the J call TRBJ2-2, with a possible D match to TRBD2 (5 bases). CDR3 in amino acids: CASSPGWRVPTGELFF. The CDR3 DNA reads as TGTGCCAGCAGTCCGGGATGGCGGGTTCCCACCGGGGAGCTGTTTTTT.